The 20 T cell receptor beta chains below were found in one sample sequenced in a study of beta chain features in type 1 diabetes. Expressed TCRB transcripts were sequenced after all isolated RNA was converted to cDNA. The data were produced by immunoSEQ multiplex PCR, yet TCRdb's version contains in-frame clones alone and is incomplete. The data contain 850,000 to 900,000 clones, roughly a sixth of them singletons. Sequenced input: naive CD4+ T cells from blood. These receptors came from a woman aged 18-30 years in good health.

The genes are TRBV27 and TRBJ1-5, with 9 bases matching TRBD1. Per the germline V gene, CDR1 is MNHEY and CDR2 is SMNVEV (reference sequence). The CDR3 covers 15 residues. V dropped 8 bases and J dropped 5; count of bases not matched to a gene: 10. CDR3 residues: CASRSGQGLDQPQHF. The CDR3 DNA is TGTGCCAGCCGATCGGGACAGGGTCTGGATCAGCCCCAGCATTTT.

The rearrangement joins TRBV7-2 to TRBJ2-7; 8 positions agree with TRBD2. The CDR3 spans 17 residues. The germline V gene encodes CDR1 SGHTA and CDR2 FQGNSA. J was trimmed by 0 bases and V by 0 bases; bases with no gene match: 7. In DNA form, the CDR3 reads TGTGCCAGCAGCTTAGCGGCGACTAGCGCGAGCTCCTACGAGCAGTACTTC. Translating gives CASSLAATSASSYEQYF. Filled out from reference TRBV7-2 and TRBJ2-7, the complete variable domain reads GAGVSQSPSNKVTEKGKDVELRCDPISGHTALYWYRQSLGQGLEFLIYFQGNSAPDKSGLPSDRFSAERTGGSVSTLTIQRTQQEDSAVYLCASSLAATSASSYEQYFGPGTRLTVT.

This clone was detected a few times. The chain combines TRBV9 with TRBJ2-1; TRBD2 aligns across 13 bases. The length of the CDR3 is 18 residues. V gave up 0 bases and J gave up 7 bases; unmatched junction bases: 10. Germline values: CDR1 SGDLS, CDR2 YYNGEE. In nucleotides, the CDR3 is TGTGCCAGCAGCGTAGCCAACACCGGGACTAGCGGGATAAATGAGCAGTTCTTC. It codes for CASSVANTGTSGINEQFF. Complete variable domain (other parts from reference TRBV9 and TRBJ2-1): DSGVTQTPKHLITATGQRVTLRCSPRSGDLSVYWYQQSLDQGLQFLIQYYNGEERAKGNILERFSAQQFPDLHSELNLSSLELGDSALYFCASSVANTGTSGINEQFFGPGTRLTVL.

In its sample, this clone was seen a few times. The V gene is TRBV19, the J gene TRBJ2-1, with 10 bases lining up with TRBD2. The CDR3 extends over 17 amino acids. Germline V gene data show CDR1 as LNHDA and CDR2 as SQIVND (reference sequence). Unmatched junction bases numbered 10, after V lost 5 bases and J lost 3 bases. This CDR3 is CASSFRDSGRIYNEQFF. CDR3 bases: TGTGCCAGTAGTTTCAGAGATAGCGGGAGGATCTACAATGAGCAGTTCTTC.

The CDR3 loop reads CASSNDRGKNEKLFF. As DNA, the CDR3 is TGTGCCAGCAGTAACGACAGGGGCAAGAATGAAAAACTGTTTTTT. The chain is built from TRBV2 and TRBJ1-4; 8 nucleotides align to TRBD1. Per germline, CDR1 SNHLY and CDR2 FYNNEI. CDR3 length: 15 residues. V shed 5 bases and J 5 bases; nucleotides not matched to a gene: 7. The full variable domain, rest sourced from reference TRBV2 and TRBJ1-4, is EPEVTQTPSHQVTQMGQEVILRCVPISNHLYFYWYRQILGQKVEFLVSFYNNEISEKSEIFDDQFSVERPDGSNFTLKIRSTKLEDSAMYFCASSNDRGKNEKLFFGSGTQLSVL.

In its sample, this clone was seen a few times. The CDR3: CASSPPYQFGEGGPGYTF. CDR3 coding DNA: TGTGCCAGCAGCCCCCCCTATCAATTTGGCGAGGGGGGCCCTGGCTACACCTTC. The chain employs TRBV7-9 and TRBJ1-2; a possible D gene is TRBD1 (6 bases). Germline loops: CDR1 SEHNR, CDR2 FQNEAQ (reference sequence). The CDR3 covers 18 residues. Trimming shortened V by 5 bases and J by 7 bases, and 29 bases separated the two germline ends.

Only a few counts were recorded for this clone. This sequence joins TRBV5-6 and TRBJ1-2, with 8 bases lining up with TRBD1. Germline CDR1 and CDR2: SGHDT and YYEEEE. The CDR3 totals 15 residues. J gave up 4 bases and V 0 bases, and 5 bases lay outside the gene matches. CDR3 loop: CASSLVDREGYGYTF. The CDR3 bases are TGTGCCAGCAGCTTGGTGGACAGGGAGGGCTATGGCTACACCTTC.

Only a few counts were recorded for this clone. This chain links TRBV10-3 with TRBJ2-5, with 8 positions matching TRBD1. Trimming took 4 bases from V and 1 from J; bases not matched to a gene: 2. The CDR3 is 14 residues long. Germline V CDR1 and CDR2: ENHRY, SYGVKD. CDR3 in DNA: TGTGCCATCAGTGCAGACAGGGGCCAAGAGACCCAGTACTTC. Translation gives CAISADRGQETQYF.

This clone was counted only a few times. V gene TRBV7-2 combines with J gene TRBJ2-3, with TRBD2 as a possible D gene (5 bases). The V gene lost 5 bases and the J gene lost 4 bases, with 13 bases spanning the gap. The CDR3 runs to 14 residues. The germline CDR1 and CDR2 sequences are SGHTA and FQGNSA. The CDR3 reads CASSPRRFADTQYF. Written as DNA, the CDR3 is TGTGCCAGCAGCCCCCGGAGGTTTGCAGATACGCAGTATTTT.

V gene TRBV7-2 combines with J gene TRBJ2-7, with 13 nucleotides matching TRBD2. V shed 4 bases and J 6 bases; nucleotides not matched to a gene: 6. The germline V gene has CDR1 SGHTA and CDR2 FQGNSA. The CDR3 has 15 amino acids. CDR3 sequence: CASSSRTSGSGEQYF. The CDR3 DNA follows: TGTGCCAGCAGCTCGAGGACTAGCGGGAGTGGCGAGCAGTACTTC.

The gene calls are TRBV7-2 and TRBJ2-1; the match to TRBD2 covers 8 bases. CDR3 length: 17 residues. The junction had 12 bases not matched to a gene; V was cut back by 2 bases and J by 6 bases. Germline CDR1 and CDR2: SGHTA and FQGNSA. This chain's CDR3 is CASSLHIAGLISNEQFF. The CDR3 DNA follows: TGTGCCAGCAGCTTACATATAGCGGGGCTTATCAGCAATGAGCAGTTCTTC.

This clone was detected only a few times. The J gene is TRBJ2-4, the V gene TRBV29-1; D remains ambiguous. V dropped 1 base and J dropped 7 bases, with 8 bases sitting between them. There are 12 residues in the CDR3. CDR1 is SQVTM, CDR2 ANQGSEA, per germline. CDR3 residues: CSVEVGSNIQYF. CDR3 DNA: TGCAGCGTTGAAGTGGGATCGAACATTCAGTACTTC.

This clone has only a few counts. The V gene is TRBV14, the J gene TRBJ2-2; 10 positions agree with TRBD1. CDR3 length: 15 amino acids. The V gene's germline CDR1 is SGHDN and CDR2 FVKESK. The V and J ends lost 4 bases and 5 bases, in that order; junction bases with no gene match: 4. CDR3 residues: CASSPADRGTGELFF. DNA of the CDR3: TGTGCCAGCAGCCCCGCGGACAGGGGGACCGGGGAGCTGTTTTTT.

This clone was seen a few times. V gene TRBV4-3 combines with J gene TRBJ1-4; D not certain. This CDR3 is 14 amino acids long. From germline, CDR1 is LGHNA and CDR2 YSLEER. Trimming shortened V by 4 bases and J by 5 bases, and 11 bases separated the two germline ends. The CDR3: CASSPQSRNEKLFF. The DNA for the CDR3 is TGCGCCAGCAGCCCTCAATCAAGGAATGAAAAACTGTTTTTT.

This clone was counted a few times. This same CDR3 is encoded by further DNA sequences in the sample. V usage is TRBV6-6 and J usage is TRBJ2-1; D not resolved. Germline CDR1 is MNHNY and CDR2 is SVGAGI (reference sequence). V lost 5 bases, J lost 3 bases, and 5 bases lay in between. The CDR3 extends over 12 amino acids. The CDR3 sequence is CASSPDYNEQFF. CDR3 nucleotide sequence: TGTGCCAGCAGTCCAGACTACAATGAGCAGTTCTTC.

V and J are TRBV6-6 and TRBJ2-7; 8 bases match TRBD1. The CDR3 is 14 amino acids. J gave up 4 bases and V 5 bases, and 7 bases lay outside the gene matches. Germline V CDR1 and CDR2: MNHNY, SVGAGI (reference sequence). The CDR3 reads CASSLRQGNYEQYF. For the CDR3, the DNA is TGTGCCAGCAGTCTGCGACAGGGGAATTACGAGCAGTACTTC.

The chain uses TRBV7-9 and TRBJ1-4; D ambiguous. The CDR3 contains 15 residues. The germline CDR1 and CDR2 sequences are SEHNR and FQNEAQ (reference sequence). V lost 5 bases and J lost 8, with 18 bases in between. The CDR3: CASSHRPAALEKLFF. The DNA for the CDR3 is TGTGCCAGCAGCCATAGACCGGCCGCCTTGGAAAAACTGTTTTTT.

The V and J genes are TRBV18 and TRBJ2-7; 8 bases are shared with TRBD2. The CDR3 has 16 residues. Germline-derived CDR1 and CDR2 are KGHSH and LQKENI. V lost 3 bases to trimming and J lost 2 bases; unmatched junction nucleotides: 9. CDR3 in amino acids: CASSPPGGALAYEQYF. In DNA, the CDR3 is TGTGCCAGCTCACCCCCGGGGGGGGCGTTGGCCTACGAGCAGTACTTC.

V is TRBV6-1 and J is TRBJ2-7; TRBD2 is a possible D gene (5 bases). V was cut by 2 bases and J by 6 bases, with 14 bases left in between. Germline V gene data show CDR1 as MNHNS and CDR2 as SASEGT. There are 14 residues in the CDR3. Here the CDR3 reads CASSERSGGGEQYF. The CDR3 region has the DNA TGTGCCAGCAGTGAACGATCTGGAGGTGGCGAGCAGTACTTC.

The CDR3 bases are TGTGCCAGCAGCTTAGCTGCGACAGACATTTACGAGCAGTACTTC. Translating it yields CASSLAATDIYEQYF. V is TRBV7-2 and J is TRBJ2-7, with a tentative D call TRBD1 (5 bases). In germline, CDR1 is SGHTA, CDR2 FQGNSA. V dropped 0 bases and J dropped 4 bases, with 13 bases sitting between them. The CDR3 has 15 amino acids.